This entry is about one TCR beta chain. The data belong to a study of T cells in Graves' hyperthyroidism and ophthalmopathy. Overall study: The authors collected peripheral blood at initial diagnosis, before any treatment.

RNA transcripts gave rise to amplified TCR beta CDR3 regions. TCR CDR3 regions were first amplified by RT-PCR with HTBI primers. TCRdb independently ran MiXCR on the multiplex PCR reads; one entry per CDR3 protein. The table has about 770,000 distinct CDR3 sequences, approximately 18% seen once. Sequencing used blood. The receptor's source is a woman aged 45-65 years with Graves' hyperthyroidism that later progressed to Graves' ophthalmopathy.

The CDR3 nucleotides read TGTGCCAGTAGTAAAACAGGGGTAAGGCAAGGTGAGCAGTTCTTC. This encodes CASSKTGVRQGEQFF. The chain couples TRBV19 to TRBJ2-1; 7 bases agree with TRBD1. J lost 9 bases, V lost 4 bases, and 12 bases had no gene match. The CDR3 length is 15 residues. Germline assignment: CDR1 LNHDA and CDR2 SQIVND (reference sequence).